This T cell receptor (beta chain) was retrieved from a study of CD8 T cells in ankylosing spondylitis. The CDR3 is 12 amino acids. V gave up 1 base and J gave up 3 bases, with 4 bases separating them. The germline gives CDR1 SGHVS, CDR2 FQNEAQ. A single record per CDR3 protein comes from TCRdb applying MiXCR to the 5' RACE reads. The profile shows tens of thousands of distinct CDR3 sequences, around 26% of them singletons. Notes on this clonotype: Its antigen is still unknown.

Whole-study findings and limits: Seemingly characteristic of ankylosing spondylitis blood was a TCR beta motif consisting of eight highly homologous variants.

Sequenced material: blood, either unsorted or a sorted T cell fraction (not recorded which). This TCR was recovered from a male donor with ankylosing spondylitis or in good health (not recorded which). The V gene is TRBV7-8, the J gene TRBJ2-7; no clear D. The CDR3 sequence: CASSLEFYEQYF. In DNA form, the CDR3 reads TGTGCCAGCAGCTTAGAATTCTACGAGCAGTACTTC.